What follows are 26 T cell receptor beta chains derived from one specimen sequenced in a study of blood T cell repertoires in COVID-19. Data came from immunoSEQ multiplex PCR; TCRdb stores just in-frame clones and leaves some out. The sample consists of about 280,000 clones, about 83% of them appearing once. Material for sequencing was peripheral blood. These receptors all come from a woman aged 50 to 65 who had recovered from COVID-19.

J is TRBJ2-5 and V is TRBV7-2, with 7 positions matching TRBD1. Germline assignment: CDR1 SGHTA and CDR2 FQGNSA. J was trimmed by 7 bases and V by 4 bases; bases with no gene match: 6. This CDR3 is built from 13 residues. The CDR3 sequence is CASSSQGLGTQYF. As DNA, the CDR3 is TGTGCCAGCAGCTCACAGGGGCTGGGGACCCAGTACTTC.

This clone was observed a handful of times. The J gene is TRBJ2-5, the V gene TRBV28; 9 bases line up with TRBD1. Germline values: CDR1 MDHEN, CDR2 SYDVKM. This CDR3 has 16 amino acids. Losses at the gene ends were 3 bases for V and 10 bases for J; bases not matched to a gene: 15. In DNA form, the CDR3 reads TGTGCCAGCAGTTTCTGGGAATGGGACAGGGCCTCGGGCCAGTACTTC. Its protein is CASSFWEWDRASGQYF.

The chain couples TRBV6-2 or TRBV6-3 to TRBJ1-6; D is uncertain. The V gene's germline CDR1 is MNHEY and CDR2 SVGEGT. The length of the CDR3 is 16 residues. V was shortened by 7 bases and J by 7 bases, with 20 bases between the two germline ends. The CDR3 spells CASNPDRRPGNSPLHF. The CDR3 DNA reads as TGTGCCAGCAACCCGGATCGGAGACCCGGGAATTCACCCCTCCACTTT.

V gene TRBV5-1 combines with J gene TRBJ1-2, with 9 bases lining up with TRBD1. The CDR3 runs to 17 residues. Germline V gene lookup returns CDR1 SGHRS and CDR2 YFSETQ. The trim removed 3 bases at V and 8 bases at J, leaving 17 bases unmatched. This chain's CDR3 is CASSSPTGTGFIQGYTF. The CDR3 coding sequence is TGCGCCAGCAGCTCACCAACCGGGACAGGGTTTATTCAAGGCTACACCTTC.

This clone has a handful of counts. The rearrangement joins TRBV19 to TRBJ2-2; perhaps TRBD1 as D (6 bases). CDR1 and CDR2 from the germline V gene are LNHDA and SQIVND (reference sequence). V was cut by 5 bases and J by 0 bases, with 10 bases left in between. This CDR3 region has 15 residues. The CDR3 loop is CASSPRQANTGELFF. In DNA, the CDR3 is TGTGCCAGTAGTCCCCGACAGGCGAACACCGGGGAGCTGTTTTTT.

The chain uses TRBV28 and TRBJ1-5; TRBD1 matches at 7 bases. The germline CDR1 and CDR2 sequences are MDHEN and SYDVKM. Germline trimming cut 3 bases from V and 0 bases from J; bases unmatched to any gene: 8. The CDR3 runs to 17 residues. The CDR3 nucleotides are TGTGCCAGCAGTTTGGACAGGACCCCTCCTAGCAATCAGCCCCAGCATTTT. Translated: CASSLDRTPPSNQPQHF.

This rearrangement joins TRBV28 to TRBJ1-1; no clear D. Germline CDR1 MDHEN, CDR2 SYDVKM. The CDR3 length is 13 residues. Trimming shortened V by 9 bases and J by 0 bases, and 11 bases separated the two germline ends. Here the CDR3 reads CASGGSMNTEAFF. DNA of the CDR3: TGTGCCAGTGGCGGGTCGATGAACACTGAAGCTTTCTTT.

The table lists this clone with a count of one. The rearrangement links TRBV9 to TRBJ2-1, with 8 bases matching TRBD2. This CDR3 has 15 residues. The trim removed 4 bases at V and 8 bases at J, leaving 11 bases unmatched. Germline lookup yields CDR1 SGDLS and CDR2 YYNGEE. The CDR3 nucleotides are TGTGCCAGCAGCCCTCTATCGGAGCGGGGGTATGAGCAGTTCTTC. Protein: CASSPLSERGYEQFF.

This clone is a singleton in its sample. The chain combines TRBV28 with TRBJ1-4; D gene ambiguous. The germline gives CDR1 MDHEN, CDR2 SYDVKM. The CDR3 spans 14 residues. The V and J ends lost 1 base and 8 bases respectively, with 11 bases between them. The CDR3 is CASSLSPSIEKLFF. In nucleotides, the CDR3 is TGTGCCAGCAGTTTATCCCCATCTATCGAAAAACTGTTTTTT.

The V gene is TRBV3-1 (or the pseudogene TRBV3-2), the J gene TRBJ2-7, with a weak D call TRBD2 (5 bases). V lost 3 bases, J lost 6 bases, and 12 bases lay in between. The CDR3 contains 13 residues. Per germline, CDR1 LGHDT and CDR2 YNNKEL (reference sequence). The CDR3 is CASSHVEAGEQYF. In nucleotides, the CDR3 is TGTGCCAGCAGCCACGTGGAGGCGGGCGAGCAGTACTTC.

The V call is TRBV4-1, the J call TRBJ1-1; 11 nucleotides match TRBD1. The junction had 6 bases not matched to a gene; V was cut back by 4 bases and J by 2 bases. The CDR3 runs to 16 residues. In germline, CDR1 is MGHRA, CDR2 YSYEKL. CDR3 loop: CASSRTGGTGNTEAFF. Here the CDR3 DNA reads TGCGCCAGCAGCCGGACAGGGGGCACGGGAAACACTGAAGCTTTCTTT.

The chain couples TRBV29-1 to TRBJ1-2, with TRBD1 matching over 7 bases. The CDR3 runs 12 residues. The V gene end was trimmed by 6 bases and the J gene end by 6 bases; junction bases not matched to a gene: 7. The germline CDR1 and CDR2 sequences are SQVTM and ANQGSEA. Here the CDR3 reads CSVRNRGDGYTF. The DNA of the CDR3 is TGCAGCGTCCGGAACAGGGGCGATGGCTACACCTTC.

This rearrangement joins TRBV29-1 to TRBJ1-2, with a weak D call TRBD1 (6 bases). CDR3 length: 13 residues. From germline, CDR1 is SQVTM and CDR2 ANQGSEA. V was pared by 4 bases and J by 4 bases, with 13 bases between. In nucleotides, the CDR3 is TGCAGCGTTGGTCTCGGACAGTCCTATGGCTACACCTTC. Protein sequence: CSVGLGQSYGYTF.

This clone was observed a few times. The CDR3 reads CASSPGLAGANSYEQYF. The CDR3 nucleotides read TGTGCCAGCAGTCCGGGACTAGCGGGAGCCAACTCCTACGAGCAGTACTTC. The genes are TRBV25-1 and TRBJ2-7, with 14 bases fitting TRBD2. Per germline, CDR1 MGHDK and CDR2 SYGVNS. CDR3 size: 17 residues. Losses at the gene ends were 5 bases for V and 0 bases for J; bases not matched to a gene: 6.

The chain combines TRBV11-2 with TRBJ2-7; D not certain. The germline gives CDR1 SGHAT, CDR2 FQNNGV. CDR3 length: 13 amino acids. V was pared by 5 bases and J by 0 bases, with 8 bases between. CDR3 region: CASSRHPSYEQYF. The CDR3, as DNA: TGTGCCAGCAGCCGACACCCCTCCTACGAGCAGTACTTC.

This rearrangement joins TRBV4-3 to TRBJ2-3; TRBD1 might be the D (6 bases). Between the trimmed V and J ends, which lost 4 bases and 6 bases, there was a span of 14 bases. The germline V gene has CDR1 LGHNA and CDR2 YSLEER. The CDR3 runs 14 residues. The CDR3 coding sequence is TGCGCCAGCAGCCGGGGACAATCAGGGGATACGCAGTATTTT. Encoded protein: CASSRGQSGDTQYF.

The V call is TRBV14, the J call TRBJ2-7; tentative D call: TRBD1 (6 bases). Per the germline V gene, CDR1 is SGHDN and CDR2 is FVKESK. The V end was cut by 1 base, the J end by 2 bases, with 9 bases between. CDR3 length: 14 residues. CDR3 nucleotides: TGTGCCAGCAGCCAAGGCAGGGGACCCTACGAGCAGTACTTC. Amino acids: CASSQGRGPYEQYF. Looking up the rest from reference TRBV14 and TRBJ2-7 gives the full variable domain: EAGVTQFPSHSVIEKGQTVTLRCDPISGHDNLYWYRRVMGKEIKFLLHFVKESKQDESGMPNNRFLAERTGGTYSTLKVQPAELEDSGVYFCASSQGRGPYEQYFGPGTRLTVT.

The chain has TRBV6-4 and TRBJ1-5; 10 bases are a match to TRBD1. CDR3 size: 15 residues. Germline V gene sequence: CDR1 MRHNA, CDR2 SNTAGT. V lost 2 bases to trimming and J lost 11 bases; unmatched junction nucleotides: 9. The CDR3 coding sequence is TGTGCCAGCAGTGACCCCGGACAGGGGGGCTTCGCCCAGCATTTT. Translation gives CASSDPGQGGFAQHF.

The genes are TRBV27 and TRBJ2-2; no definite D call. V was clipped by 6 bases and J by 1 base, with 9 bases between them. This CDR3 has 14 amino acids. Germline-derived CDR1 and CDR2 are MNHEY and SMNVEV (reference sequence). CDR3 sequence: CASRVTQNTGELFF. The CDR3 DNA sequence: TGTGCCAGCAGGGTGACACAGAACACCGGGGAGCTGTTTTTT.

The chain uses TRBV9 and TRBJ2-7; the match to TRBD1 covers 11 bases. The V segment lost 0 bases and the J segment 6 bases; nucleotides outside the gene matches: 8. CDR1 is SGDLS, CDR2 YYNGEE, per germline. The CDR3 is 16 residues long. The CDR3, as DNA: TGTGCCAGCAGCGTAGTTCCCTGGGGACAGGGGGTCGAGCAGTACTTC. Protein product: CASSVVPWGQGVEQYF.

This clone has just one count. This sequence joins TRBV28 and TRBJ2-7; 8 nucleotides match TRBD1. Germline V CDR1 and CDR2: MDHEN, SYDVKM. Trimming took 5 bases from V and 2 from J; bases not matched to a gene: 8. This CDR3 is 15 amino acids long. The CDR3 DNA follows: TGTGCCAGCAGTCCGGACAGGGAACCACCCTACGAGCAGTACTTC. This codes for CASSPDREPPYEQYF.

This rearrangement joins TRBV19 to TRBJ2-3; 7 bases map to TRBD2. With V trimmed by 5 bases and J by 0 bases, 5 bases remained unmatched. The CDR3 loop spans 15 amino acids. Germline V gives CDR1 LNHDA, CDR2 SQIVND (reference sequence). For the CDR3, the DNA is TGTGCCAGTAGTCGGCGCGGGGGTAGCACAGATACGCAGTATTTT. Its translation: CASSRRGGSTDTQYF.

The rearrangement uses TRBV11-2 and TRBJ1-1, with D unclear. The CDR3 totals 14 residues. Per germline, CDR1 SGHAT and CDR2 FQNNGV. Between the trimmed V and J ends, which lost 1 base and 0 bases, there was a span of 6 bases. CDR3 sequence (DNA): TGTGCCAGCAGCTTAGGGCAAATGAACACTGAAGCTTTCTTT. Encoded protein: CASSLGQMNTEAFF.

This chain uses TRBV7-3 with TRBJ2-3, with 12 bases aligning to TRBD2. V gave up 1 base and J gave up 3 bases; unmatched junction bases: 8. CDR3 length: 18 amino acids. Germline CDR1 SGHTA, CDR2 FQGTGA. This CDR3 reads CASSLIGTSGGSTDTQYF. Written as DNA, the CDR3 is TGTGCCAGCAGCTTAATTGGAACTAGCGGGGGGTCGACAGATACGCAGTATTTT.

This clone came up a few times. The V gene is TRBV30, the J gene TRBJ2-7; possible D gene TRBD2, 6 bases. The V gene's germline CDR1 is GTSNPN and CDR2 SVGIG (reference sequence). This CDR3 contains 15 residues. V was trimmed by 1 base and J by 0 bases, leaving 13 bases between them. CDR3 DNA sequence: TGTGCCTGGAGTGGCGGGACGCTGAGCTCCTACGAGCAGTACTTC. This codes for CAWSGGTLSSYEQYF.

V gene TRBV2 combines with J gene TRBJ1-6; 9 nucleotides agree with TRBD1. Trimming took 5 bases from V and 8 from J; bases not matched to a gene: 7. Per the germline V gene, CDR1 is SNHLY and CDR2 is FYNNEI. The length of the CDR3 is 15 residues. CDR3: CASSTDRGLYSPLHF. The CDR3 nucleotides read TGTGCCAGCAGTACGGACAGGGGACTATATTCACCCCTCCACTTT.